This TCR beta chain was identified in a study of shared clonotypes between healthy human individuals. Study details: Donors had three CD4 naive, three CD4 memory, two CD8 naive and one CD8 memory plate apiece.

With regard to this clone: Its matching antigen is unknown.

Overall study findings and caveats: The rarefaction results pointed to incomplete sorted-subset sequencing despite large depth.

Deep level was the assay's run setting. TCRdb keeps only in-frame clones here, not all; method: immunoSEQ multiplex PCR. The sample contains some 1 million clones, under 80% of which appear only once. Per germline, CDR1 KGHSH and CDR2 LQKENI. This CDR3 has 15 amino acids. Unmatched junction bases numbered 4, after V lost 3 bases and J lost 2 bases. The genes are TRBV18 and TRBJ2-1; TRBD2 agrees at 7 bases. Material: memory CD4+ T cells sorted from blood. Subset: CD45RA-negative fraction. The clonotype was recovered from a man aged 18 to 29 in good health. The CDR3 loop reads CASSPRGVTYNEQFF. CDR3 DNA sequence: TGTGCCAGCTCACCTCGGGGGGTAACCTACAATGAGCAGTTCTTC.